This entry concerns a single TCR beta chain. These data come from a study of control samples from healthy donors and cancer patients. The assay was immunoSEQ multiplex PCR, and TCRdb's table has in-frame clones only and misses some. The sample has roughly 120,000 clones, approximately 94% seen once; the top ten hold 1.7%. The CDR3 length is 15 residues. Germline-derived CDR1 and CDR2 are SGHAT and FQDESV (reference sequence). The ends lost 5 bases at V and 6 bases at J; junction bases unmatched: 5. The sequenced sample consisted of PBMCs. The V gene is TRBV11-1, the J gene TRBJ1-6, with 9 bases fitting TRBD1. The receptor was derived from a man aged 45-65 years with head and neck cancer. The CDR3 DNA is TGTGCCAGCAGCCTGGGGACAGGGCCTAATTCACCCCTCCACTTT. It specifies CASSLGTGPNSPLHF.